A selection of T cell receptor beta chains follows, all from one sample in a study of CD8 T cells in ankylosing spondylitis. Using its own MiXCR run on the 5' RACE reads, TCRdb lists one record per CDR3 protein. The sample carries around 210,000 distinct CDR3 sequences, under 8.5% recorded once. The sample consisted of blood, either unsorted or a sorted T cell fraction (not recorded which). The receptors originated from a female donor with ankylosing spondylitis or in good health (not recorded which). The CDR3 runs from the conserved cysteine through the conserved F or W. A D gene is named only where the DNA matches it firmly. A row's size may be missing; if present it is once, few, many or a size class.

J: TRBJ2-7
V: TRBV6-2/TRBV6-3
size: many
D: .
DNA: TGTGCCAGCAGTTACTCTTCGGCTAGTTCCTACGAGCAGTACTTC
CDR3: CASSYSSASSYEQYF

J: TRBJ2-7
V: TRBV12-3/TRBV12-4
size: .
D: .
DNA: TGTGCCAGCAGGGAAGGGAAACAGCTCGAGCAGTACTTC
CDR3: CASREGKQLEQYF

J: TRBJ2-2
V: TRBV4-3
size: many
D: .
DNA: TGCGCCAGCAGCCAAGATATGACCGGCGGGGAGCTGTTTTTT
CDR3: CASSQDMTGGELFF

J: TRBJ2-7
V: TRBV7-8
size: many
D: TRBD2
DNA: TGTGCCAGCAGCGGGGGAGGGCCCACCTACGAGCAGTACTTC
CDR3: CASSGGGPTYEQYF

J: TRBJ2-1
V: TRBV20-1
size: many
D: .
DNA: TGCAGTGCTTCTTCCCCACGGGGGCGCGTCTACAATGAGCAGTTCTTC
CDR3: CSASSPRGRVYNEQFF

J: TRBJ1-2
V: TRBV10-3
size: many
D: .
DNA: TGTGCCATCAGTGAGTCAGTTGGGTCTAACTATGGCTACACCTTC
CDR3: CAISESVGSNYGYTF

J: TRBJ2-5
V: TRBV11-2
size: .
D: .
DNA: TGTGCCAGCAGCCGCCCCCCGGAGCAAGAGACCCAGTACTTC
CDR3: CASSRPPEQETQYF

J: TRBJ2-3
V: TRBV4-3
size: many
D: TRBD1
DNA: TGCGCCAGCAGCCAAGATCTTCGACAGGGGGCGGATACGCAGTATTTT
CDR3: CASSQDLRQGADTQYF

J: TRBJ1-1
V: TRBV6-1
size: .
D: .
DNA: TGTGCCAGCAGAAATACCGGGACAAAGAACACTGAAGCTTTCTTT
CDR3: CASRNTGTKNTEAFF

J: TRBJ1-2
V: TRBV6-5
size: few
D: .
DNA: TGTGCCAGCCCGCTTGAGGGCTACACCTTC
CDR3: CASPLEGYTF

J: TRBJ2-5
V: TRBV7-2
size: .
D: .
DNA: TGTGCCAGCAGCTTAGGAGTGACCGAAGAGACCCAGTACTTC
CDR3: CASSLGVTEETQYF

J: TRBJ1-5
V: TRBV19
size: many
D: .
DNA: TGTGCCAGTAGTATCCAAAGGGACGGCAATCAGCCCCAGCATTTT
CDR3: CASSIQRDGNQPQHF

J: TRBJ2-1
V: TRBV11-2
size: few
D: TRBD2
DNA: TGTGCCAGCAGCTACTTTCCGGGAGGGCAGTACCCCAATGAGCAGTTCTTC
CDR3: CASSYFPGGQYPNEQFF

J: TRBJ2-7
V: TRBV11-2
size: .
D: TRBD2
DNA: TGTGCCAGCAGCTTTAGAGGACTAGCGGGAGGGTCGTCAACCTACGAGCAGTACTTC
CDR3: CASSFRGLAGGSSTYEQYF

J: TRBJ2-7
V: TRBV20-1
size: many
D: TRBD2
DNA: TGCAGTGCTAGAGGGGGGGAGGGATCCTACGAGCAGTACTTC
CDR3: CSARGGEGSYEQYF

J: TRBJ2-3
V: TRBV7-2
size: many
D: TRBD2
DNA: TGTGCCAGCAATAGCGCACTAGCGGTAGCCAGCGGGAATACGCAGTATTTT
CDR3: CASNSALAVASGNTQYF

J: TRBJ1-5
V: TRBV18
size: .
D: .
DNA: TGTGCCAGCTCACTTGGGGTAGAACAGCCCCAGCATTTT
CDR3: CASSLGVEQPQHF

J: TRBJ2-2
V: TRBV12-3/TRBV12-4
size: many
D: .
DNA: TGCGCCAGCAGCTCGACCGGGGAGCTGTTTTTT
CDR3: CASSSTGELFF

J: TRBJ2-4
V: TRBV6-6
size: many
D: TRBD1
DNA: TGTGCCAGCAGTCGGACAGGCGGGTACATTCAGTACTTC
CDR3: CASSRTGGYIQYF

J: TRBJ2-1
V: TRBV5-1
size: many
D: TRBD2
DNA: TGCGCCAGCAGCTTGGGTTTCCGCGGGAGGGGTAATGAGCAGTTCTTC
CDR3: CASSLGFRGRGNEQFF

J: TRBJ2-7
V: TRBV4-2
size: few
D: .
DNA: TGTGCCAGCAGCCCAGACTTTACCTACGAGCAGTACTTC
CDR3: CASSPDFTYEQYF

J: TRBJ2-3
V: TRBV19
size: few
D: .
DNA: TGTGCCAGTAGTATACTAGTGGGGGCAGATACGCAGTATTTT
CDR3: CASSILVGADTQYF

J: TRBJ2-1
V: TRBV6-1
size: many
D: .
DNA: TGTGCCAGCAGCACCGGACAGTTCAGCTCCTACAATGAGCAGTTCTTC
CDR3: CASSTGQFSSYNEQFF

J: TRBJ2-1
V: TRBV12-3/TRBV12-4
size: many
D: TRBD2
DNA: TGTGCCAGCAGGCCTACTAGCGGGAGGGCCCGTGAGCAGTTCTTC
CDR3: CASRPTSGRAREQFF

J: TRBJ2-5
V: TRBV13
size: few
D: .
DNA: TGTGCCAGCAGCATTCGGACGGCCGCACCTCAAGAGACCCAGTACTTC
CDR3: CASSIRTAAPQETQYF

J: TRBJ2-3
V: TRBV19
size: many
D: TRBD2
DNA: TGTGCCAGTACTAGCGGGAGCCCAGATACGCAGTATTTT
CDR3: CASTSGSPDTQYF

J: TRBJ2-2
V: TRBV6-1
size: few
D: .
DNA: TGTGCCAGCAGCCCGTTCCAGGGGATGACCACCGGGGAGCTGTTTTTT
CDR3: CASSPFQGMTTGELFF

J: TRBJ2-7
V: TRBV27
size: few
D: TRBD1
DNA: TGTGCCATCCCCCGGGACAGTGGATACGAGCAGTACTTC
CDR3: CAIPRDSGYEQYF

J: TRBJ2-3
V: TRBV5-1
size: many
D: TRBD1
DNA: TGCGCCAGCAGCTCAGGACAGGGGTCTGCCGATACGCAGTATTTT
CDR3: CASSSGQGSADTQYF

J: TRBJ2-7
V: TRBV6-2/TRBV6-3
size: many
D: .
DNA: TGTGCCAGCAGTCGATTTGGGGGTAGCGAGCAGTACTTC
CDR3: CASSRFGGSEQYF

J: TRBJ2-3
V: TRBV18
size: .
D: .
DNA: TGTGCCAGCTCCCTCAAGAGCAGTCCCACAGATACGCAGTATTTT
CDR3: CASSLKSSPTDTQYF

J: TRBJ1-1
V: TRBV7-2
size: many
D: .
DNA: TGTGCCAGCAGCCGCCCGGGGATTATCTCTGAAGCTTTCTTT
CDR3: CASSRPGIISEAFF

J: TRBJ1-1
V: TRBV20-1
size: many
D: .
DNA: TGCAGTGCTGTTAACAGGGCGGGAGGCACTGAAGCTTTCTTT
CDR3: CSAVNRAGGTEAFF

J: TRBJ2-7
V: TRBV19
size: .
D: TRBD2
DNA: TGTGCCAGTAGTATCCAGCGGGAGGGCTACGAGCAGTACTTC
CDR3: CASSIQREGYEQYF

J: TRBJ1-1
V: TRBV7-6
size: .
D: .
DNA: TGTGCCAGCAACTTAAGGGGAGATGGGACTGAAGCTTTCTTT
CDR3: CASNLRGDGTEAFF

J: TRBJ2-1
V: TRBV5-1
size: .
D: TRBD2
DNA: TGCACCAGTAGTATCGGCGGGAGGGCCCTCGTCAATGAGCAGTTCTTC
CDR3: CTSSIGGRALVNEQFF

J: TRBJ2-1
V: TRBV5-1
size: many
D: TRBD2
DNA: TGCGCCAGCAGCTTGCGTAGTGCGGGAGTCTCCTACAATGAGCAGTTCTTC
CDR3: CASSLRSAGVSYNEQFF

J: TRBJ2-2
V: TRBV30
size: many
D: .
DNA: TGTGCCTGGAGTCCCCGGAGAGGGAGCGCAACCGGGGAGCTGTTTTTT
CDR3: CAWSPRRGSATGELFF

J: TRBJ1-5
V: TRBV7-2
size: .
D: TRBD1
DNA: TGTGCCAGCAGCTATCGGACAGGCGATCTCCAGCCCCAGCATTTT
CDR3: CASSYRTGDLQPQHF

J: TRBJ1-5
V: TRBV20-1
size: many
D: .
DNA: TGCAGTGCTGTGGGGCCTAGCAATCAGCCCCAGCATTTT
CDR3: CSAVGPSNQPQHF

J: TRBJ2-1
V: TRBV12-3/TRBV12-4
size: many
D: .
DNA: TGTGCCAGCAGTTCAGACAATAGGATTGACAATGAGCAGTTCTTC
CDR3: CASSSDNRIDNEQFF

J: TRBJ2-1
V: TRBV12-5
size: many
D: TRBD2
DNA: TGTGCTAGTGGTGCCCAGGTGCGGGGGGTTGAGCAGTTCTTC
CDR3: CASGAQVRGVEQFF

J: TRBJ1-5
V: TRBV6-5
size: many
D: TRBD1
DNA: TGTGCCAGCAGTTACTCCTACAGGGGTGACCAGCCCCAGCATTTT
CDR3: CASSYSYRGDQPQHF

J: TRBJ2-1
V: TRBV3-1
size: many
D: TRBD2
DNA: TGTGCCAGCAGCCCCACTAGCGGGAGATTCTATGAGCAGTTCTTC
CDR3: CASSPTSGRFYEQFF

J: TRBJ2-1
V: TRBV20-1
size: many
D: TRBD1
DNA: TGCAGTGTTCGAGACAGGGGCCGCTACAATGAGCAGTTCTTC
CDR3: CSVRDRGRYNEQFF

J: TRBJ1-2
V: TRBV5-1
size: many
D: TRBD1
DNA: TGCGCCAGCAGCCCTGTGGCAGGGGGCGATGGCTACACCTTC
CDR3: CASSPVAGGDGYTF

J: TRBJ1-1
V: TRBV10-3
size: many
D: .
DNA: TGTGCCATCAGTGAGTCGGAAAGTGGGGCTGAAGCTTTCTTT
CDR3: CAISESESGAEAFF

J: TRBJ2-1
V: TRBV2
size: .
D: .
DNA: TGTGCCAGCAGTGAAGCGAGGCTAGCGTTGGGGAATGAGCAGTTCTTC
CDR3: CASSEARLALGNEQFF

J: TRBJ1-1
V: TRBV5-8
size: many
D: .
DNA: TGTGCCAGCAGTTTAGTGGTGAACACTGAAGCTTTCTTT
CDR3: CASSLVVNTEAFF

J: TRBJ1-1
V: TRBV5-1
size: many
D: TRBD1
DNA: TGCGCCAGCAGCTTCGCCGGGACAGGGGTTTTGGAAGCTTTCTTT
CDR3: CASSFAGTGVLEAFF

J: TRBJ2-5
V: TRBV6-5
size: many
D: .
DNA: TGTGCCAGCAGTTACGTTGCCCTTGGTGGTAAGACCCAGTACTTC
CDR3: CASSYVALGGKTQYF

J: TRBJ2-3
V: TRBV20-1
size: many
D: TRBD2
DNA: TGCAGTGCTGGCGGGAGGGGGACAGATACGCAGTATTTT
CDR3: CSAGGRGTDTQYF